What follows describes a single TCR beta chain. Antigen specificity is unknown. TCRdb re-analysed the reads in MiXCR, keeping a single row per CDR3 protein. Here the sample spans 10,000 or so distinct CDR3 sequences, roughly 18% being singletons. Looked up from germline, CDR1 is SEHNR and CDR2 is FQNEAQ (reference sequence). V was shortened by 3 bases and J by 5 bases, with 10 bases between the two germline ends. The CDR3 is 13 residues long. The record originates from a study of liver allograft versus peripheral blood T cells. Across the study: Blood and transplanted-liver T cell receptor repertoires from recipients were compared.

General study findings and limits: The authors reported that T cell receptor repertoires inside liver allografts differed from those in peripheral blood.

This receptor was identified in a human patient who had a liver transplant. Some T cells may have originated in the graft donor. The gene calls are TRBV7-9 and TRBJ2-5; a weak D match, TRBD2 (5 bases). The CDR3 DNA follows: TGTGCCAGCAGCTTCGGGGTAGTTGAGACCCAGTACTTC. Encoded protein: CASSFGVVETQYF.